Each of the 18 T cell receptor beta chains below was sequenced from the same sample in a study of blood T cell repertoires in COVID-19. Here immunoSEQ multiplex PCR was the method, and the copy in TCRdb shows in-frame clones only, minus some. Among about 89,000 clones listed, 75% to 80% were seen once. Material: peripheral blood. The receptors come from a man in his 70s with COVID-19, enrolled during active disease.

The table lists this clone with a few counts. The J gene is TRBJ2-1, the V gene TRBV3-1 (or the pseudogene TRBV3-2); D is perhaps TRBD2 (5 bases). The CDR3 extends over 13 amino acids. Germline V gives CDR1 LGHDT, CDR2 YNNKEL (reference sequence). Trimming pared 1 base from V and 7 bases from J, leaving 8 bases between. Here the CDR3 reads CASSQGLANEQFF. The CDR3 region has the DNA TGTGCCAGCAGCCAAGGCCTAGCAAATGAGCAGTTCTTC.

The V gene is TRBV10-3, the J gene TRBJ2-2, with 11 bases fitting TRBD2. Germline CDR1 reads ENHRY; CDR2 reads SYGVKD. This CDR3 comprises 16 residues. V shed 6 bases and J 0 bases; nucleotides not matched to a gene: 3. In nucleotides, the CDR3 is TGTGCCATCAGCGAACTAGCGGGGGCGAACACCGGGGAGCTGTTTTTT. Translated: CAISELAGANTGELFF.

The chain is built from TRBV2 and TRBJ1-1; the match to TRBD1 covers 7 bases. Trimming removed 10 bases from V and 1 base from J; junction bases left unmatched: 12. Germline V lookup: CDR1 SNHLY, CDR2 FYNNEI. The CDR3 is 15 amino acids. The CDR3 nucleotides are TGTGCCAACTCAGCTCCGACAGGGTCGAACACTGAAGCTTTCTTT. Amino acid sequence: CANSAPTGSNTEAFF.

The rearrangement links TRBV7-2 to TRBJ2-3; 13 bases line up with TRBD2. V gave up 5 bases and J gave up 14 bases; unmatched junction bases: 10. CDR1 SGHTA and CDR2 FQGNSA come from the germline V gene. This CDR3 comprises 14 residues. The CDR3 nucleotides read TGTGCCAGCAGCCCGGTGACTAGCGGGGGGAGGGGGTATTTT. Protein sequence: CASSPVTSGGRGYF.

The chain combines TRBV7-2 with TRBJ2-1; 8 bases map to TRBD1. Trimming took 6 bases from V and 1 from J; bases not matched to a gene: 8. Germline CDR1 is SGHTA and CDR2 is FQGNSA. The CDR3 loop spans 16 amino acids. The CDR3: CASSSQGAISYNEQFF. The CDR3 nucleotides read TGTGCCAGCAGTTCCCAGGGGGCTATATCCTACAATGAGCAGTTCTTC. The variable domain in full, with the rest retrieved from reference TRBV7-2 and TRBJ2-1, is GAGVSQSPSNKVTEKGKDVELRCDPISGHTALYWYRQSLGQGLEFLIYFQGNSAPDKSGLPSDRFSAERTGGSVSTLTIQRTQQEDSAVYLCASSSQGAISYNEQFFGPGTRLTVL.

This sequence joins TRBV14 and TRBJ2-6; unclear D gene. V lost 4 bases and J 0 bases, leaving 13 bases between the germline ends. The CDR3 extends over 17 amino acids. The germline gives CDR1 SGHDN, CDR2 FVKESK. CDR3 protein: CASSPFQAVSGANVLTF. CDR3 DNA: TGTGCCAGCAGCCCGTTTCAGGCAGTCTCTGGGGCCAACGTCCTGACTTTC.

The chain employs TRBV6-2 or TRBV6-3 and TRBJ2-7; maybe TRBD1 (5 bases). The CDR3 is 15 amino acids. Germline-derived CDR1 and CDR2 are MNHEY and SVGEGT. V gave up 0 bases and J gave up 2 bases, with 11 bases separating them. CDR3 residues: CASSYSDRATYEQYF. In nucleotides, the CDR3 is TGTGCCAGCAGTTACTCTGACAGAGCTACCTACGAGCAGTACTTC.

V gene TRBV7-2 combines with J gene TRBJ2-7; TRBD2 agrees at 8 bases. The CDR3 runs 15 residues. Germline V gene data show CDR1 as SGHTA and CDR2 as FQGNSA. The junction had 10 bases not matched to a gene; V was cut back by 5 bases and J by 4 bases. In DNA, the CDR3 is TGTGCCAGCAGCCACCGAGCGGGAGAAGGGTACGAGCAGTACTTC. Amino acid sequence: CASSHRAGEGYEQYF.

V usage is TRBV7-9 and J usage is TRBJ1-2, with a tentative D call TRBD1 (6 bases). The germline V gene has CDR1 SEHNR and CDR2 FQNEAQ (reference sequence). Trimming pared 6 bases from V and 2 bases from J, leaving 13 bases between. CDR3 length: 14 amino acids. The CDR3 loop is CASSFVDRNYGYTF. DNA of the CDR3: TGTGCCAGCAGTTTCGTCGACAGGAACTATGGCTACACCTTC.

The V call is TRBV4-1, the J call TRBJ2-1, with TRBD1 matching over 10 bases. The CDR3 is 15 residues long. V was pared by 4 bases and J by 9 bases, with 9 bases of the junction left unmatched. The germline CDR1 and CDR2 sequences are MGHRA and YSYEKL. CDR3 amino acids: CASSRVGTGESEQFF. CDR3 nucleotide sequence: TGCGCCAGCAGCCGGGTGGGGACAGGGGAGTCTGAGCAGTTCTTC.

The chain couples TRBV5-5 to TRBJ2-7; TRBD2 matches at 7 bases. With V trimmed by 0 bases and J by 0 bases, 6 bases remained unmatched. The CDR3 has 16 amino acids. The germline V gene encodes CDR1 SGHKS and CDR2 YYEKEE (reference sequence). CDR3 nucleotide sequence: TGTGCCAGCAGCTTGGTCGGCGGGGGAAGCTCCTACGAGCAGTACTTC. Translating it yields CASSLVGGGSSYEQYF.

The chain uses TRBV30 and TRBJ2-2; D is unclear. The CDR3 runs 12 residues. Trimming shortened V by 2 bases and J by 10 bases, and 11 bases separated the two germline ends. The germline V gene has CDR1 GTSNPN and CDR2 SVGIG (reference sequence). CDR3 amino acids: CAWSMQNEELFF. The CDR3 DNA is TGTGCCTGGAGTATGCAGAATGAGGAGCTGTTTTTT.

This chain joins TRBV7-9 and TRBJ1-1, with TRBD1 identical over 7 bases. The V and J ends lost 5 bases and 1 base, in that order; junction bases with no gene match: 4. The germline gives CDR1 SEHNR, CDR2 FQNEAQ (reference sequence). The length of the CDR3 is 14 residues. The CDR3 sequence: CASSPRTGNTEAFF. Here the CDR3 DNA reads TGTGCCAGCAGCCCTCGGACAGGGAACACTGAAGCTTTCTTT. Looking up the rest from reference TRBV7-9 and TRBJ1-1 gives the full variable domain: DTGVSQNPRHKITKRGQNVTFRCDPISEHNRLYWYRQTLGQGPEFLTYFQNEAQLEKSRLLSDRFSAERPKGSFSTLEIQRTEQGDSAMYLCASSPRTGNTEAFFGQGTRLTVV.

The V gene is TRBV18, the J gene TRBJ1-5, with TRBD1 matching over 8 bases. V lost 5 bases to trimming and J lost 10 bases; unmatched junction nucleotides: 7. Germline assignment: CDR1 KGHSH and CDR2 LQKENI. This CDR3 has 13 amino acids. The CDR3 coding sequence is TGTGCCAGCTCATCGGACAGGGTGGCTCCCCAGCATTTT. Its translation is CASSSDRVAPQHF. Together with reference TRBV18 and TRBJ1-5, the CDR3 gives the full variable domain: NAGVMQNPRHLVRRRGQEARLRCSPMKGHSHVYWYRQLPEEGLKFMVYLQKENIIDESGMPKERFSAEFPKEGPSILRIQQVVRGDSAAYFCASSSDRVAPQHFGDGTRLSIL.

This chain uses TRBV4-3 with TRBJ2-3, with D perhaps matching TRBD1 (6 bases). The germline gives CDR1 LGHNA, CDR2 YSLEER. CDR3 size: 14 residues. Trimming left V 4 bases short and J 2 bases short, with 10 bases between. DNA of the CDR3: TGCGCCAGCAGCCGCAGACAGGCCACAGATACGCAGTATTTT. It codes for CASSRRQATDTQYF.

The chain joins TRBV19 to TRBJ1-1, with D perhaps matching TRBD1 (6 bases). The CDR3 has 19 residues. Germline V gene data show CDR1 as LNHDA and CDR2 as SQIVND (reference sequence). Trimming stripped 3 bases from V and 0 bases from J, with 23 bases between. CDR3 in DNA: TGTGCCAGTAGTATGTCAGGGGCCCTGTCCCCCACTATGAACACTGAAGCTTTCTTT. The encoded protein is CASSMSGALSPTMNTEAFF.

This chain uses TRBV19 with TRBJ2-7; D might be TRBD2 (5 bases). CDR1 is LNHDA, CDR2 SQIVND, per germline (reference sequence). The CDR3 has 15 residues. V gave up 2 bases and J gave up 0 bases, with 11 bases separating them. The CDR3 nucleotides are TGTGCCAGTAGTATACGGGGTGAGGGCTCCTACGAGCAGTACTTC. It translates to CASSIRGEGSYEQYF. Using reference TRBV19 and TRBJ2-7 for the parts outside the CDR3, the full variable domain is DGGITQSPKYLFRKEGQNVTLSCEQNLNHDAMYWYRQDPGQGLRLIYYSQIVNDFQKGDIAEGYSVSREKKESFPLTVTSAQKNPTAFYLCASSIRGEGSYEQYFGPGTRLTVT.

This chain links TRBV5-4 with TRBJ1-2; D is possibly TRBD1 (5 bases). Germline V CDR1 and CDR2: SGHNT, YYREEE (reference sequence). The CDR3 totals 15 residues. V lost 4 bases and J lost 1, with 14 bases in between. CDR3 DNA: TGTGCCAGCAGCCGGGAGCCGGGGCTTAACTATGGCTACACCTTC. Translated, it gives CASSREPGLNYGYTF.